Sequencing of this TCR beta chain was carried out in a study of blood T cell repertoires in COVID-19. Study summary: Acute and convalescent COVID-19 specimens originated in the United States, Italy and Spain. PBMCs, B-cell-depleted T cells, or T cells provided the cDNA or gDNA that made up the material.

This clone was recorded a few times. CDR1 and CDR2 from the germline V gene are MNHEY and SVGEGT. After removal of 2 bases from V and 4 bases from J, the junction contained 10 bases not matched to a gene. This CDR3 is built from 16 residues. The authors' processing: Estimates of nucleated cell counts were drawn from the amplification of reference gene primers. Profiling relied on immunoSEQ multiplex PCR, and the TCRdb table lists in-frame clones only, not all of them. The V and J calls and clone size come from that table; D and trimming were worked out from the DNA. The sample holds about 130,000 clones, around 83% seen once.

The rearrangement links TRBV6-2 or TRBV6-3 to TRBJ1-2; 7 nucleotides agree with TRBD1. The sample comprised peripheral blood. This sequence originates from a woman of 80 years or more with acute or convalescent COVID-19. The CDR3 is CASSYTGAAKTYGYTF. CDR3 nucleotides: TGTGCCAGCAGTTACACAGGGGCCGCGAAAACCTATGGCTACACCTTC.